These T cell receptor beta chains were read from a single sample in a study of blood T cell repertoires in COVID-19. TCRdb's table, derived via immunoSEQ multiplex PCR, lists solely in-frame clones and lacks some. The data contain 250,000 or so clones, approximately 89% of them singletons. The sequencing input was peripheral blood. The source is a middle-aged woman who had recovered from COVID-19. Both conserved end residues are part of each CDR3. A D gene is named only where the DNA matches it firmly. Clone size is not always given. Where it is, it says once, few, many or a class for expanded clones.

NA,TRBJ1-1,NA,TRBV15,CATSRTGWDTEAFF,TGTGCCACCAGCAGGACGGGGTGGGACACTGAAGCTTTCTTT
NA,TRBJ2-3,NA,TRBV9,CASSVRLGDTQYF,TGTGCCAGCAGCGTAAGACTGGGAGATACGCAGTATTTT
once,TRBJ2-1,NA,TRBV4-1,CASSQPRLVRSYNEQFF,TGCGCCAGCAGCCAGCCCCGACTCGTTCGCTCCTACAATGAGCAGTTCTTC
once,TRBJ2-5,TRBD2,TRBV3-1/TRBV3-2,CASSHRLASGVLSKTQYF,TGTGCCAGCAGCCACCGATTGGCTAGCGGGGTCCTTTCGAAGACCCAGTACTTC
NA,TRBJ1-2,TRBD1,TRBV27,CASRRTGGATGYTF,TGTGCCAGCAGGAGGACAGGGGGGGCGACTGGCTACACCTTC
NA,TRBJ2-2,TRBD2,TRBV2,CALRGQREANTGELFF,TGTGCCCTTAGGGGGCAGCGGGAGGCGAACACCGGGGAGCTGTTTTTT
NA,TRBJ2-3,NA,TRBV3-1/TRBV3-2,CASSRNPGFTDTQYF,TGTGCCAGCAGCCGGAACCCCGGGTTCACAGATACGCAGTATTTT
few,TRBJ1-1,NA,TRBV25-1,CASSEVLGVYTEAFF,TGTGCCAGCAGTGAAGTATTGGGAGTTTACACTGAAGCTTTCTTT
NA,TRBJ2-1,NA,TRBV9,CASSGEASSYNEQFF,TGTGCCAGCAGCGGGGAGGCTAGCTCCTACAATGAGCAGTTCTTC
NA,TRBJ1-5,NA,TRBV7-2,CASSLADSGYQPQHF,TGTGCCAGCAGCTTAGCGGACAGTGGATATCAGCCCCAGCATTTT
NA,TRBJ2-3,NA,TRBV7-9,CASSRSTSDTQYF,TGTGCCAGCAGCCGGAGCACATCAGATACGCAGTATTTT
NA,TRBJ1-2,NA,TRBV7-9,CASSPDLGAFDYGYTF,TGTGCCAGCAGCCCGGACTTGGGGGCGTTTGACTATGGCTACACCTTC
NA,TRBJ1-1,NA,TRBV11-3,CASLRRENTEAFF,TGTGCCAGCTTGCGACGGGAGAACACTGAAGCTTTCTTT
NA,TRBJ1-6,NA,TRBV11-2,CASSSPSSYNSPLHF,TGTGCCAGCAGCTCTCCGAGCTCCTATAATTCACCCCTCCACTTT